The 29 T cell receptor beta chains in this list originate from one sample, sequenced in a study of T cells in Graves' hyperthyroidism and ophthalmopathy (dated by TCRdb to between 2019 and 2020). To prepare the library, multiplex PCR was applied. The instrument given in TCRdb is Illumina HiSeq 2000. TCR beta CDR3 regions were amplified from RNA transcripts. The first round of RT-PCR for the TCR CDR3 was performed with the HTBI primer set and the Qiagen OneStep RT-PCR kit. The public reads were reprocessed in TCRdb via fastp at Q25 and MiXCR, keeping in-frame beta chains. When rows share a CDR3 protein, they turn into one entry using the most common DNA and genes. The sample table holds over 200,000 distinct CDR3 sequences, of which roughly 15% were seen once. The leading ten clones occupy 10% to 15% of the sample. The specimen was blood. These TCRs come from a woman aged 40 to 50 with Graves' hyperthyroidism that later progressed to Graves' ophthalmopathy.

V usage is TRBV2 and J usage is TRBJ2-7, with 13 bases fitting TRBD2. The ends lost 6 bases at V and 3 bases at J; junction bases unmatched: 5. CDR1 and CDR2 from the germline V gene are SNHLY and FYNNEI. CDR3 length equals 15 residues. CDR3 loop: CASRVGLAGIYEQYF. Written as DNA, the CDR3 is TGTGCCAGCAGAGTGGGACTAGCGGGAATCTACGAGCAGTACTTC.

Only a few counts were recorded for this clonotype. CDR3 sequence reads: CSASTLPGTSASTDTQYF. As DNA, the CDR3 is TGCAGTGCTAGTACCTTACCCGGGACTAGCGCGAGCACAGATACGCAGTATTTT. The genes are TRBV20-1 and TRBJ2-3, with 10 bases matching TRBD2. V lost 3 bases to trimming and J lost 0 bases; unmatched junction nucleotides: 12. Germline V lookup: CDR1 DFQATT, CDR2 SNEGSKA (reference sequence). The CDR3 is 18 residues long.

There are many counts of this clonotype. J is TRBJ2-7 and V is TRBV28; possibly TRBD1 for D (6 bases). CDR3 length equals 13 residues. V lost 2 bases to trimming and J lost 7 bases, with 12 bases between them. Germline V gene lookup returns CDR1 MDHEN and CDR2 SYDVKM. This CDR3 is CASSLSLTGEQYF. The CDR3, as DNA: TGTGCCAGCAGTTTAAGTCTTACAGGGGAGCAGTACTTC.

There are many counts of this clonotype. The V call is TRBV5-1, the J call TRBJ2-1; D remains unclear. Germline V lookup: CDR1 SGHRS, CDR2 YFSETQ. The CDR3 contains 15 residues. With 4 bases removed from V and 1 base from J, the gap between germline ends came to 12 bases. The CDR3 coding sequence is TGCGCCAGCAGCCGAGGCCAATTTTCCTACAATGAGCAGTTCTTC. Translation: CASSRGQFSYNEQFF.

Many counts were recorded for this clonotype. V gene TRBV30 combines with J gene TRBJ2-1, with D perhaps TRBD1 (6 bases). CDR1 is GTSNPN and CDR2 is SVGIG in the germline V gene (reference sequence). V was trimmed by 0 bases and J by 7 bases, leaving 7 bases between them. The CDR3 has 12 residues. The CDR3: CAWSVDRNEQFF. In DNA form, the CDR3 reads TGTGCCTGGAGTGTGGACAGAAATGAGCAGTTCTTC.

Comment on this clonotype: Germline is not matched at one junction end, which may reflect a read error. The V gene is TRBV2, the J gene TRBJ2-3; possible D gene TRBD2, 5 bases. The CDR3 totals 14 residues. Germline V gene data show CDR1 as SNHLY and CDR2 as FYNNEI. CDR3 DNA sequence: TGTGCCAGCAGTGTCCTAGCAGGCGCAAATACGCGGTATTTT. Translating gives CASSVLAGANTRYF.

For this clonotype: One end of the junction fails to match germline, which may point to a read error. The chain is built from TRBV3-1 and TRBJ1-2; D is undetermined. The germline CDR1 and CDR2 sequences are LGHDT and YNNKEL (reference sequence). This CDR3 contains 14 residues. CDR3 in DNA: TGTGCCAGCTGCCAAGTGTCGCAAGACTATGGCTACACCTTC. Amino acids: CASCQVSQDYGYTF.

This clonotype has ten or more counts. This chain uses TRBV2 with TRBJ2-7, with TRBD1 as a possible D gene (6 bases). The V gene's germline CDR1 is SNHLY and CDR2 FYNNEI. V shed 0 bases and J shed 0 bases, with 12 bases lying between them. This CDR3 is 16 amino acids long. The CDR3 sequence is CASSEARTVSSYEQYF. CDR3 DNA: TGTGCCAGCAGTGAAGCTAGGACAGTGAGCTCCTACGAGCAGTACTTC. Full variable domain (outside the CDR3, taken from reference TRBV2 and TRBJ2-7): EPEVTQTPSHQVTQMGQEVILRCVPISNHLYFYWYRQILGQKVEFLVSFYNNEISEKSEIFDDQFSVERPDGSNFTLKIRSTKLEDSAMYFCASSEARTVSSYEQYFGPGTRLTVT.

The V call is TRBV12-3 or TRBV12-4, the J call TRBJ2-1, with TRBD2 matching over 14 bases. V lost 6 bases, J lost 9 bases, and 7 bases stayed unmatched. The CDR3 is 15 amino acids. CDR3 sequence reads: CASSRGLAGGGEQFF. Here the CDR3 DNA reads TGTGCCAGCAGCCGCGGACTAGCGGGAGGTGGTGAGCAGTTCTTC.

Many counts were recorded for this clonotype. CDR3 loop: CSVEMAPTYEQYF. DNA for the CDR3: TGCAGCGTTGAAATGGCGCCTACCTACGAGCAGTACTTC. The gene calls are TRBV29-1 and TRBJ2-7; D is undetermined. The CDR3 is 13 residues long. CDR1 and CDR2 (germline): SQVTM, ANQGSEA. Trimming stripped 2 bases from V and 2 bases from J, with 10 bases between.

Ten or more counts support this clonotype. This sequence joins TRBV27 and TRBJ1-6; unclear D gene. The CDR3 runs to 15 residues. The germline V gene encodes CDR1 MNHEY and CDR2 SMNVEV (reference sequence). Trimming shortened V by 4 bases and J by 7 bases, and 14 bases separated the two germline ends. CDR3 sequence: CASSSGYLRNSPLHF. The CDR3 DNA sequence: TGTGCCAGCAGTTCGGGTTATTTGAGGAATTCACCCCTCCACTTT.

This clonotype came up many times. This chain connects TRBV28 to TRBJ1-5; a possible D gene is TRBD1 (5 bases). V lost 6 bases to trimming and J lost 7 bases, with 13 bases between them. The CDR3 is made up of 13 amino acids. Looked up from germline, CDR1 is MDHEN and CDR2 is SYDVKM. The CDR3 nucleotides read TGTGCCAGCAGGCTGGGGGTTATGCAGCCCCAGCATTTT. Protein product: CASRLGVMQPQHF.

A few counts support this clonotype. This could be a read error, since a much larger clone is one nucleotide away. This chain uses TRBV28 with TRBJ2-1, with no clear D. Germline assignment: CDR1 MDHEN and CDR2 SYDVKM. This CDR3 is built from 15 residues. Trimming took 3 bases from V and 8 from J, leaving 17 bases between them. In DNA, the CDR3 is TGTGCCAGCAGTTTCAGTGGCCTTCTTAGGGATGAGCAGTTCTTC. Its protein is CASSFSGLLRDEQFF. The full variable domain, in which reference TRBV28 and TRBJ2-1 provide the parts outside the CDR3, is DVKVTQSSRYLVKRTGEKVFLECVQDMDHENMFWYRQDPGLGLRLIYFSYDVKMKEKGDIPEGYSVSREKKERFSLILESASTNQTSMYLCASSFSGLLRDEQFFGPGTRLTVL.

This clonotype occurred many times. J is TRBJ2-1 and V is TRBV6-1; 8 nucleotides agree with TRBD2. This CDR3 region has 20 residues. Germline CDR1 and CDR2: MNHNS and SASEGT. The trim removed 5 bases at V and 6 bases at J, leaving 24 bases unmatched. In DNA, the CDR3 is TGTGCCAGCAGTTACACCCCTAGCTATGCGGGAGGCAGGAGGGTCAATGAGCAGTTCTTC. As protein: CASSYTPSYAGGRRVNEQFF.

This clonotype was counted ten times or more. DNA for the CDR3: TGTGCCAGCAGCTCCGGCGGCCCGCGAACACCCGGGGAGCTGTTTTTT. Translation gives CASSSGGPRTPGELFF. The V and J genes are TRBV5-4 and TRBJ2-2, with no clear D. Per the germline V gene, CDR1 is SGHNT and CDR2 is YYREEE (reference sequence). V lost 3 bases and J 6 bases, leaving 18 bases between the germline ends. The CDR3 has 16 residues. The entire variable domain, with the rest obtained from reference TRBV5-4 and TRBJ2-2, is as follows: ETGVTQSPTHLIKTRGQQVTLRCSSQSGHNTVSWYQQALGQGPQFIFQYYREEENGRGNFPPRFSGLQFPNYSSELNVNALELDDSALYLCASSSGGPRTPGELFFGEGSRLTVL.

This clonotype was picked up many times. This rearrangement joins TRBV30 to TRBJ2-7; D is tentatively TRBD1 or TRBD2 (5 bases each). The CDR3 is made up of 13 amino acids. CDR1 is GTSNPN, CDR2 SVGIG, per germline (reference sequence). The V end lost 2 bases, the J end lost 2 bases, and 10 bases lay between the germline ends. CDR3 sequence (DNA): TGTGCCTGGAGTTGGGGGAAGACCTACGAGCAGTACTTC. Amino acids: CAWSWGKTYEQYF.

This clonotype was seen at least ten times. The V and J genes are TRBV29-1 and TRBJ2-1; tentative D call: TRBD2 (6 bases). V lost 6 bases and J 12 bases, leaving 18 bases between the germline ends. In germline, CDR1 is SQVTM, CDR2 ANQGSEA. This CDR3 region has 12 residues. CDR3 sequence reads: CSVRNGGTGQFF. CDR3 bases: TGCAGCGTCAGAAATGGGGGGACGGGGCAGTTCTTC.

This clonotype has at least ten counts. CDR3 protein: CASSQSGTKNTGELFF. CDR3 DNA: TGTGCCAGCAGTCAATCCGGGACTAAGAACACCGGGGAGCTGTTTTTT. V usage is TRBV7-9 and J usage is TRBJ2-2; 7 bases fit TRBD2. The length of the CDR3 is 16 residues. Germline values: CDR1 SEHNR, CDR2 FQNEAQ (reference sequence). The V and J ends lost 6 bases and 1 base, in that order; junction bases with no gene match: 8.

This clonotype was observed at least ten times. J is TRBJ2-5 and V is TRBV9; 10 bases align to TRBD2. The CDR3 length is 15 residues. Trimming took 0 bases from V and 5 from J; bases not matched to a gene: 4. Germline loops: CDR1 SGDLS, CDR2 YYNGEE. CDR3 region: CASSVGASGSETQYF. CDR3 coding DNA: TGTGCCAGCAGCGTAGGGGCTAGCGGGAGTGAGACCCAGTACTTC.

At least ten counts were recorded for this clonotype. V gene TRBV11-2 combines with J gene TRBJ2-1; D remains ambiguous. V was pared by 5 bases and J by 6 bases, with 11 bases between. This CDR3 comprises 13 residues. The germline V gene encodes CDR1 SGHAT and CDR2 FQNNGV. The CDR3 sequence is CASSAYSPNEQFF. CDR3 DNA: TGTGCCAGCAGCGCCTACTCGCCCAATGAGCAGTTCTTC. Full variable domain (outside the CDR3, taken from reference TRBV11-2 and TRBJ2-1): EAGVAQSPRYKIIEKRQSVAFWCNPISGHATLYWYQQILGQGPKLLIQFQNNGVVDDSQLPKDRFSAERLKGVDSTLKIQPAKLEDSAVYLCASSAYSPNEQFFGPGTRLTVL.

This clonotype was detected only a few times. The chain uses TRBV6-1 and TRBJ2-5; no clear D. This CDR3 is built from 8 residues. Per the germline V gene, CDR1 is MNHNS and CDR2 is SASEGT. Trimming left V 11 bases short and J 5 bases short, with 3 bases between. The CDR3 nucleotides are TGTGCCGGGGAGACCCAGTACTTC. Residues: CAGETQYF.

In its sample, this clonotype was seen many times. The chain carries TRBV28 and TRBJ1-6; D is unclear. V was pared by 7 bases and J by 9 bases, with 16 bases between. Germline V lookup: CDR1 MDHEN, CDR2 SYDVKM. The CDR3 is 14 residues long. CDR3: CASTQPVSLSPLHF. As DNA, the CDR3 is TGTGCCAGCACCCAGCCGGTCTCCCTTTCACCCCTCCACTTT.

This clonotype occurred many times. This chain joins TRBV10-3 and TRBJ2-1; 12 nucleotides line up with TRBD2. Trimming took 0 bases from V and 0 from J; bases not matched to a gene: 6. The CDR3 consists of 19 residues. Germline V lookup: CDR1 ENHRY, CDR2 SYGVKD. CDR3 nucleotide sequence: TGTGCCATCAGTGAGTCCGGACTAGCGGGACCGAGCTCCTACAATGAGCAGTTCTTC. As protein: CAISESGLAGPSSYNEQFF.

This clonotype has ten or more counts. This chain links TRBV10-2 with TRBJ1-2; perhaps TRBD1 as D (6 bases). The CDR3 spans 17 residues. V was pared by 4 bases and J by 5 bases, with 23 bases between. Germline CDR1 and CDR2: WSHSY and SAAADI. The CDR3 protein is CASSGGQSHTKGYGYTF. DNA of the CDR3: TGCGCCAGCAGTGGGGGACAATCTCACACCAAAGGGTATGGCTACACCTTC.

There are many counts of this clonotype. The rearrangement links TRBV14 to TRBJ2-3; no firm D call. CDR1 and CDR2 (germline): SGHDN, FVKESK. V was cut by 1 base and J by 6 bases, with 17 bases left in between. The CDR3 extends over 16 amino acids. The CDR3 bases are TGTGCCAGCAGCCAAGGAAGTCTTAGATCGACCGATACGCAGTATTTT. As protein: CASSQGSLRSTDTQYF. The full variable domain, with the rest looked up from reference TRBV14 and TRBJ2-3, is EAGVTQFPSHSVIEKGQTVTLRCDPISGHDNLYWYRRVMGKEIKFLLHFVKESKQDESGMPNNRFLAERTGGTYSTLKVQPAELEDSGVYFCASSQGSLRSTDTQYFGPGTRLTVL.

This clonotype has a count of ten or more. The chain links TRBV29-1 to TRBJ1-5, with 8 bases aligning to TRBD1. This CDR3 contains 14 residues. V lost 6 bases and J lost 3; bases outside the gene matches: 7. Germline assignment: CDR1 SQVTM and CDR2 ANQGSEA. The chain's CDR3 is CSVSGTGDNQPQHF. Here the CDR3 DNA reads TGCAGCGTGTCCGGGACAGGCGACAATCAGCCCCAGCATTTT.

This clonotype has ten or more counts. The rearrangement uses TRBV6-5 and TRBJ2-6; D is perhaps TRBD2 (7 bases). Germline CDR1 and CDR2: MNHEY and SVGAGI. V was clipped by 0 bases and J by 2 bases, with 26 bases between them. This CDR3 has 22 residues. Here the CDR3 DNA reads TGTGCCAGCAGTTACTCGAACCTCCCGGTCGGGGGGCCACGGGCTGGGGCCAACGTCCTGACTTTC. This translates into CASSYSNLPVGGPRAGANVLTF.

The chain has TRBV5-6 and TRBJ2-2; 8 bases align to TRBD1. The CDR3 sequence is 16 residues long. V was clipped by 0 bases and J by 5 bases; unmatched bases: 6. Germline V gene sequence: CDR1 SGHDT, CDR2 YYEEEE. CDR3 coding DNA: TGTGCCAGCAGCTTGGGTGCCAGGGGGCGAACCGGGGAGCTGTTTTTT. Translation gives CASSLGARGRTGELFF.

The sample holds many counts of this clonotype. CDR3 loop: CASSQSWARETQYF. The CDR3 region has the DNA TGTGCCAGCAGCCAATCGTGGGCGCGGGAGACCCAGTACTTC. V usage is TRBV14 and J usage is TRBJ2-5, with D hard to call. This CDR3 spans 14 amino acids. Trimming shortened V by 2 bases and J by 5 bases, and 12 bases separated the two germline ends. Germline CDR1 SGHDN, CDR2 FVKESK. Drawing the rest from reference TRBV14 and TRBJ2-5, the complete variable domain is EAGVTQFPSHSVIEKGQTVTLRCDPISGHDNLYWYRRVMGKEIKFLLHFVKESKQDESGMPNNRFLAERTGGTYSTLKVQPAELEDSGVYFCASSQSWARETQYFGPGTRLLVL.